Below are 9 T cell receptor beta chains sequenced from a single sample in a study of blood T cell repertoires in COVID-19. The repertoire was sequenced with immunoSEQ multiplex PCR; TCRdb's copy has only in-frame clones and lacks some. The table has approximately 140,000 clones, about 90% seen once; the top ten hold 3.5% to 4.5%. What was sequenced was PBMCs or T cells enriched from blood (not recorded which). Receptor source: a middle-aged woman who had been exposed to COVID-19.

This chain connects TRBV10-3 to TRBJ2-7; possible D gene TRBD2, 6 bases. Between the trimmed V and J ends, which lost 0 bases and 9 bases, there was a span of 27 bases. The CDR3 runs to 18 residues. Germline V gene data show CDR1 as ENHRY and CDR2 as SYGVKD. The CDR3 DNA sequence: TGTGCCATCAGTGAGTCGCGGGGCGGGACGGCGGACGCTCGTGGGCAGTACTTC. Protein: CAISESRGGTADARGQYF.

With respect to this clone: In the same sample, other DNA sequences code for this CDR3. In nucleotides, the CDR3 is TGCGCCAGCAGCTTAGGTGATCGGGATTCACCCCTCCACTTT. Translating it yields CASSLGDRDSPLHF. The J gene is TRBJ1-6, the V gene TRBV5-1, with D hard to call. Trimming pared 2 bases from V and 8 bases from J, leaving 11 bases between. The length of the CDR3 is 14 residues. The V gene's germline CDR1 is SGHRS and CDR2 YFSETQ.

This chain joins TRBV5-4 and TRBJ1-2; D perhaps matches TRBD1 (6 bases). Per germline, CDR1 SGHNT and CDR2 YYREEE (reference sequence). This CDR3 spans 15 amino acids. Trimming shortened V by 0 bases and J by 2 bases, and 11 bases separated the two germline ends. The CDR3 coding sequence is TGTGCCAGCAGCTTGGTCGACAGGCCCAACTATGGCTACACCTTC. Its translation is CASSLVDRPNYGYTF.

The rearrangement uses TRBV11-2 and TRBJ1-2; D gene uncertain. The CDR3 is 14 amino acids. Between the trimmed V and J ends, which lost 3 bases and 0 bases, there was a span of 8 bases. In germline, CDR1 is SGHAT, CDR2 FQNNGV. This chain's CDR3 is CASSFVVANYGYTF. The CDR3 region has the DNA TGTGCCAGCAGCTTTGTAGTAGCTAACTATGGCTACACCTTC.

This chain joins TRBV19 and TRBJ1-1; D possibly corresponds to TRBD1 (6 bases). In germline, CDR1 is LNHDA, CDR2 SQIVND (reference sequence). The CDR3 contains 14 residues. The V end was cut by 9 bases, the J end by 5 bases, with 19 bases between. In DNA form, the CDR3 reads TGTGCCAGCGGGGCCACAGGGTATAGGACTGAAGCTTTCTTT. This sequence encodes CASGATGYRTEAFF.

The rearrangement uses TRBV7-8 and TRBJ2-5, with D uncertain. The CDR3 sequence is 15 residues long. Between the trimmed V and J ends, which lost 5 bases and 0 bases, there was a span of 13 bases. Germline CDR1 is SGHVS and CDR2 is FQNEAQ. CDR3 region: CASSAYSEYQETQYF. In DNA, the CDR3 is TGTGCCAGCAGCGCCTACTCCGAGTACCAAGAGACCCAGTACTTC. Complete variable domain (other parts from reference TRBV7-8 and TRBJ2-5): GAGVSQSPRYKVAKRGQDVALRCDPISGHVSLFWYQQALGQGPEFLTYFQNEAQLDKSGLPSDRFFAERPEGSVSTLKIQRTQQEDSAVYLCASSAYSEYQETQYFGPGTRLLVL.

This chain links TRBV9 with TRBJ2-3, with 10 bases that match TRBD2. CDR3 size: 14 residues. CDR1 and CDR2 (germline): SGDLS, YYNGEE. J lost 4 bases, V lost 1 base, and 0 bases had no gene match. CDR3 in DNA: TGTGCCAGCAGCGTAAGCGGGAGGGCAGATACGCAGTATTTT. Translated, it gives CASSVSGRADTQYF.

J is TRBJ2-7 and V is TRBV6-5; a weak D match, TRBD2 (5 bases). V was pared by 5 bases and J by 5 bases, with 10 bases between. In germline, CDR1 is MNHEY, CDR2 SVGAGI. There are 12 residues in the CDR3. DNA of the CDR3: TGTGCCAGCAGTCGGGATGGGCACGAGCAGTACTTC. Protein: CASSRDGHEQYF.

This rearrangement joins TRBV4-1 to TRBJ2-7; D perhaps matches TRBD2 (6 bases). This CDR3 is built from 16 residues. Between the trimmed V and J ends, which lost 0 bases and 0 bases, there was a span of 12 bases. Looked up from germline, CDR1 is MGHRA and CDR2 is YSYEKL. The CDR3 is CASSQDLARGSYEQYF. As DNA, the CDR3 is TGCGCCAGCAGCCAAGATCTAGCGCGGGGCTCCTACGAGCAGTACTTC.